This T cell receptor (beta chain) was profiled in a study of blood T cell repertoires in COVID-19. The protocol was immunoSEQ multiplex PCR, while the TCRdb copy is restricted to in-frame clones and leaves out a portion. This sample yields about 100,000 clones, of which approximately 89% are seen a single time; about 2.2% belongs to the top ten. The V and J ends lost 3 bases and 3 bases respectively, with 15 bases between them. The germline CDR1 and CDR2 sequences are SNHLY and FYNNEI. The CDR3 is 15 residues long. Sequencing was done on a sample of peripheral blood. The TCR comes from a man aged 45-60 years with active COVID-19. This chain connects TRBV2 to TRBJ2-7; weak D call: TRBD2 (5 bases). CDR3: CASSEESGIIYEQYF. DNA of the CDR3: TGTGCCAGCAGTGAGGAGTCCGGGATTATCTACGAGCAGTACTTC.